The clone carrying this TCR beta chain was recorded a few times. The antigen remains unidentified. V lost 7 bases to trimming and J lost 2 bases, with 12 bases between them. The germline CDR1 and CDR2 sequences are SNHLY and FYNNEI. This CDR3 has 14 residues. The sample comes from a study of T cell repertoires in cytomegalovirus infection. TCRdb re-derived calls from the reads in MiXCR, one entry per CDR3 protein. There are approximately 1,000,000 distinct CDR3 sequences in the sample; under 40% occur only once, and about an eighth lies in the top ten. This sequence originates from a human donor in good health (CMV status not recorded). Some clones in this sample may be carry-over from other donors' samples. The input for sequencing was cultured CD8+ T cells from PBMCs, taken from culture after CMV antigen stimulation. The V call is TRBV2, the J call TRBJ2-1; perhaps TRBD1 as D (6 bases). The CDR3 nucleotides read TGTGCCAGCACCATTGGACAGACCTACAATGAGCAGTTCTTC. Translating gives CASTIGQTYNEQFF.